Shown below are 15 T cell receptor beta chains from a single sample sequenced in a study of pediatric ulcerative colitis (dated by TCRdb to about 2019). Library preparation was by the immunoSEQ multiplex PCR assay. Here the immuneACCESS table is served through TCRdb, limited to in-frame sequences with V and J called. Missing clones are a known gap in these copies; in checked studies unresolved V genes cover under half, and the rest lacks a known reason. This sample is represented by roughly 14,000 clones; 80% to 90% of them were singletons. The top ten clonotypes cover 0.95% to 1% of the sample. Sequencing was carried out using blood. All receptors derive from a boy aged 5 to 17 with moderate ulcerative colitis.

The chain joins TRBV11-3 to TRBJ2-1, with 10 bases that match TRBD2. Germline values: CDR1 SGHNT, CDR2 YENEEA. Trimming removed 4 bases from V and 4 bases from J; junction bases left unmatched: 1. CDR3 size: 14 residues. The CDR3 protein is CASSSGLAYNEQFF. The CDR3 DNA reads TGTGCCAGCAGCTCGGGACTAGCGTACAATGAGCAGTTCTTC.

The chain links TRBV28 to TRBJ1-3; TRBD1 might be the D (5 bases). Germline V lookup: CDR1 MDHEN, CDR2 SYDVKM. The CDR3 is made up of 16 amino acids. V shed 5 bases and J shed 0 bases, with 14 bases lying between them. CDR3 DNA sequence: TGTGCCAGCAGTACAAGAAGGCAGGGCTCTGGAAACACCATATATTTT. Protein: CASSTRRQGSGNTIYF.

V is TRBV28 and J is TRBJ1-3; TRBD1 aligns across 9 bases. The germline V gene has CDR1 MDHEN and CDR2 SYDVKM. The CDR3 is 17 amino acids. Unmatched junction bases numbered 6, after V lost 2 bases and J lost 1 base. DNA for the CDR3: TGTGCCAGCAGTTTACGGGCTGGGACAGGGTCTGGAAACACCATATATTTT. It is translated as CASSLRAGTGSGNTIYF.

The rearrangement joins TRBV21-1 to TRBJ2-5; TRBD2 is the table's D call and was not checked against the DNA. TRBV21-1 is termed a pseudogene. The CDR3 loop spans 17 amino acids. The chain's CDR3 is CASSKAGTSGGEETQYF. The CDR3 nucleotides read TGTGCCAGCAGCAAAGCGGGGACTAGCGGGGGAGAAGAGACCCAGTACTTC.

This chain links TRBV4-1 with TRBJ1-2, with 8 bases that match TRBD1. CDR3 size: 15 residues. Germline trimming cut 1 base from V and 1 base from J; bases unmatched to any gene: 2. Germline CDR1 is MGHRA and CDR2 is YSYEKL. The CDR3 is CASSQGTGINYGYTF. The CDR3 DNA reads TGCGCCAGCAGCCAAGGGACAGGGATTAACTATGGCTACACCTTC.

The chain joins TRBV30 to TRBJ2-3; D is unresolved. Germline loops: CDR1 GTSNPN, CDR2 SVGIG (reference sequence). The germline V and J ends were trimmed by 0 bases and 0 bases, with 4 bases remaining between them. The CDR3 consists of 13 residues. In DNA form, the CDR3 reads TGTGCCTGGAGTGTACCTAGCACAGATACGCAGTATTTT. Amino acid sequence: CAWSVPSTDTQYF. Combining the CDR3 with reference TRBV30 and TRBJ2-3 gives the whole variable domain SQTIHQWPATLVQPVGSPLSLECTVEGTSNPNLYWYRQAAGRGLQLLFYSVGIGQISSEVPQNLSASRPQDRQFILSSKKLLLSDSGFYLCAWSVPSTDTQYFGPGTRLTVL.

The chain combines TRBV7-8 with TRBJ2-7; D is possibly TRBD1 (5 bases). Per the germline V gene, CDR1 is SGHVS and CDR2 is FQNEAQ. The CDR3 spans 14 residues. V lost 5 bases and J lost 3, with 14 bases in between. CDR3 region: CASSPPTVFYEQYF. CDR3 coding DNA: TGTGCCAGCAGCCCGCCGACAGTATTCTACGAGCAGTACTTC.

The chain has TRBV6-1 and TRBJ2-1; possible D gene TRBD1, 5 bases. CDR1 and CDR2 (germline): MNHNS, SASEGT. Between the trimmed V and J ends, which lost 8 bases and 8 bases, there was a span of 19 bases. This CDR3 is 14 amino acids long. CDR3 loop: CASLPGHTIDEQFF. The CDR3 DNA reads TGTGCCAGCCTCCCAGGGCATACAATAGATGAGCAGTTCTTC.

This rearrangement joins TRBV7-8 to TRBJ2-2; 16 bases line up with TRBD2. CDR1 is SGHVS and CDR2 is FQNEAQ in the germline V gene. The J segment lost 6 bases and the V segment lost 5 bases, leaving 6 bases of the junction unmatched. The CDR3 totals 17 residues. The DNA of the CDR3 is TGTGCCAGCAGCCAGGGACTAGCGGGAGGGCCCCCCGGGGAGCTGTTTTTT. Translation: CASSQGLAGGPPGELFF.

V gene TRBV7-6 combines with J gene TRBJ2-7; TRBD2 aligns across 12 bases. V trimming: 1 base; J trimming: 9 bases; junction bases outside the gene matches: 7. The CDR3 spans 15 residues. Germline V lookup: CDR1 SGHVS, CDR2 FNYEAQ. In DNA form, the CDR3 reads TGTGCCAGCAGCTTAGGGACTAGCGGGATTTCGGGGCAGTACTTC. Protein product: CASSLGTSGISGQYF.

This clone was detected once. V gene TRBV11-3 combines with J gene TRBJ2-1, with D perhaps matching TRBD2 (6 bases). There are 16 residues in the CDR3. Trimming took 2 bases from V and 0 from J, leaving 11 bases between them. Germline CDR1 reads SGHNT; CDR2 reads YENEEA. This chain's CDR3 is CASSLMGGSSYNEQFF. In nucleotides, the CDR3 is TGTGCCAGCAGCTTAATGGGGGGAAGCTCCTACAATGAGCAGTTCTTC.

The chain carries TRBV6-6 and TRBJ2-7; D is perhaps TRBD2 (5 bases). The CDR3 sequence is 14 residues long. The germline V gene has CDR1 MNHNY and CDR2 SVGAGI (reference sequence). Between the trimmed V and J ends, which lost 4 bases and 7 bases, there was a span of 17 bases. The CDR3 spells CASSSHAGVGEQYF. CDR3 DNA: TGTGCCAGCAGTTCTCATGCCGGGGTCGGGGAGCAGTACTTC.

The chain uses TRBV2 and TRBJ1-1, with D possibly being TRBD1 (6 bases). The CDR3 length is 14 residues. The germline CDR1 and CDR2 sequences are SNHLY and FYNNEI. Trimming took 10 bases from V and 4 from J, leaving 19 bases between them. CDR3 DNA sequence: TGTGCCACCGTACGGGGGGGCGGGGGCACTGAAGCTTTCTTT. It yields the protein CATVRGGGGTEAFF. Full variable domain (remainder filled in from reference TRBV2 and TRBJ1-1): EPEVTQTPSHQVTQMGQEVILRCVPISNHLYFYWYRQILGQKVEFLVSFYNNEISEKSEIFDDQFSVERPDGSNFTLKIRSTKLEDSAMYFCATVRGGGGTEAFFGQGTRLTVV.

The CDR3 DNA sequence: TGCGCCAGCAGCCAAGGTGGCTCTAGCGACGTCGGGACCCAGTACTTC. It is translated as CASSQGGSSDVGTQYF. The chain is built from TRBV4-3 and TRBJ2-5, with a possible D match to TRBD2 (6 bases). Trimming left V 1 base short and J 7 bases short, with 19 bases between. CDR1 and CDR2 (germline): LGHNA, YSLEER. The CDR3 extends over 16 amino acids.

The V and J genes are TRBV14 and TRBJ2-5; 8 bases agree with TRBD2. J lost 2 bases, V lost 6 bases, and 2 bases had no gene match. Germline-derived CDR1 and CDR2 are SGHDN and FVKESK. This CDR3 has 13 amino acids. The CDR3 region has the DNA TGTGCCAGCAGAAGACTAGCGCAAGAGACCCAGTACTTC. It yields the protein CASRRLAQETQYF.